This is a list of T cell receptor beta chains from one sample in a study of identical twins. TCRdb passed the 5' RACE reads through MiXCR, listing each CDR3 protein once. This table holds 350,000 to 450,000 distinct CDR3 sequences, approximately 18% found once. The sample comprised naive T cells sorted from blood. These receptors were taken from a man aged 45 to 65 in good health. Each CDR3 is given without its conserved first and last residue. Part of the rows lack a size; the others show once, few, many or a class for expanded clones.

j_gene: TRBJ2-2
abundance: few
v_gene: TRBV4-3
CDR3aa: ASSQPIFPLTGELF

j_gene: TRBJ2-3
abundance: many
v_gene: TRBV3-1
CDR3aa: ASSLQPSTDTQY

j_gene: TRBJ2-7
abundance: many
v_gene: TRBV5-1
CDR3aa: ASSLERTGITYEQY

j_gene: TRBJ2-7
abundance: -
v_gene: TRBV6-2/TRBV6-3
CDR3aa: ASSYSSHTGYEQY

j_gene: TRBJ1-5
abundance: many
v_gene: TRBV2
CDR3aa: ASSEYGYNQPQH

j_gene: TRBJ2-1
abundance: few
v_gene: TRBV5-1
CDR3aa: ASSLRSELNNEQF

j_gene: TRBJ1-3
abundance: -
v_gene: TRBV9
CDR3aa: ASSPGPNSGNTIY

j_gene: TRBJ2-1
abundance: few
v_gene: TRBV27
CDR3aa: ASSLSHVQYNEQF

j_gene: TRBJ1-5
abundance: -
v_gene: TRBV11-1
CDR3aa: ASSLGNPFSGPGQPQH

j_gene: TRBJ1-5
abundance: -
v_gene: TRBV28
CDR3aa: ASSSHVAGARNQPQH

j_gene: TRBJ2-3
abundance: many
v_gene: TRBV29-1
CDR3aa: SVGSLTDTQY

j_gene: TRBJ1-2
abundance: many
v_gene: TRBV6-5
CDR3aa: ASSYGGEGGYT

j_gene: TRBJ2-1
abundance: few
v_gene: TRBV20-1
CDR3aa: SARVGSGGSNEQF

j_gene: TRBJ2-2
abundance: -
v_gene: TRBV5-5
CDR3aa: ASSLDVQVTGELF

j_gene: TRBJ1-1
abundance: many
v_gene: TRBV7-9
CDR3aa: ASSMDRSAEAF

j_gene: TRBJ2-7
abundance: few
v_gene: TRBV6-2/TRBV6-3
CDR3aa: ASSYSFQGYEQY

j_gene: TRBJ2-1
abundance: many
v_gene: TRBV20-1
CDR3aa: SASIAGLYNEQF

j_gene: TRBJ2-1
abundance: many
v_gene: TRBV10-3
CDR3aa: AISEELAGFYNEQF

j_gene: TRBJ1-5
abundance: few
v_gene: TRBV6-1
CDR3aa: ASRKDRASNQPQH

j_gene: TRBJ2-3
abundance: few
v_gene: TRBV7-2
CDR3aa: ASSLVAGLDTQY

j_gene: TRBJ1-6
abundance: few
v_gene: TRBV4-3
CDR3aa: ASSQDAGVNNSPLH